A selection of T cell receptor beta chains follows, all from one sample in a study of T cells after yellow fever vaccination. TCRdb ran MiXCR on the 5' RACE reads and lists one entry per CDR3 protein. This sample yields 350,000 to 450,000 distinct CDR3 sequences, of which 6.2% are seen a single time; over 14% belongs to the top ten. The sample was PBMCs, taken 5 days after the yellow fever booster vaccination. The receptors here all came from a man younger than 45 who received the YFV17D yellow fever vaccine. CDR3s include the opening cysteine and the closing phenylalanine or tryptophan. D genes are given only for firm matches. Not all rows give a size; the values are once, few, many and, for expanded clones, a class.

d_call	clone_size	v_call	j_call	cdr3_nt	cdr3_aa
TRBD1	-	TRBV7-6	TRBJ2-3	TGTGCCAGCAGCTTAGAGGCGGTAGGGACAGACACAGATACGCAGTATTTT	CASSLEAVGTDTDTQYF
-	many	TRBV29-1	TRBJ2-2	TGCAGCGTTGCGGGAGTGGTGAACACCGGGGAGCTGTTTTTT	CSVAGVVNTGELFF
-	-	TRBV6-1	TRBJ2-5	TGTGCCAGCAAAACCGCCCAAGAGACCCAGTACTTC	CASKTAQETQYF
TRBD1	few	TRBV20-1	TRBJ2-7	TGCAGTGCCGCCGGCGGCAGGGGGCAGGTCGAGCAGTACTTC	CSAAGGRGQVEQYF
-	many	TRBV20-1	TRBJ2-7	TGCAGTGCTAGCTTTGGCGCTCTTTCGGAGCAGTACTTC	CSASFGALSEQYF
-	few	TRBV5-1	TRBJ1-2	TGCGCCAGCAGCTTGGGACTCGTTCACGGCAGGGTGATCTCGAACTATGGCTACACCTTC	CASSLGLVHGRVISNYGYTF
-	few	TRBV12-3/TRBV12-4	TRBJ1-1	TGTGCCAGCAGAGCCGGGACACTGAACACTGAAGCTTTCTTT	CASRAGTLNTEAFF
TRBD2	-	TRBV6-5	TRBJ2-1	TGTGCCAGCAGTTACGTGAAGACTAGCTGGTCCTACAATGAGCAGTTCTTC	CASSYVKTSWSYNEQFF
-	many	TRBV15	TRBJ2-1	TGTGCCACCAGCAGAGGGGAGGACCCCGCCATTGAGCAGTTCTTC	CATSRGEDPAIEQFF
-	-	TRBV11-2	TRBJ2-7	TGTGCCAGCAGCGGGGAGGTCTACGAGCAGTACTTC	CASSGEVYEQYF